This T cell receptor beta chain was sequenced during a study of shared clonotypes between healthy human individuals. Study-wide results and limits: Clonotypes that were shared across a few donors made up around 5.5% of naive CD4 clonotypes.

In the case of this clone: Antigen: not known.

Assay used: immunoSEQ multiplex PCR; TCRdb lists only in-frame clones, some missing. The table includes about 1 million clones, 75% detected once. Sequencing was carried out using memory CD4+ T cells sorted from blood. Subset here: CD45RA-negative fraction. The receptor was isolated from a man aged 18 to 30 in good health.

The CDR3 spells CASSFGTTRNTGELFF. Here the CDR3 DNA reads TGTGCCAGCAGCTTTGGGACCACAAGGAACACCGGGGAGCTGTTTTTT. The chain recombines TRBV9 with TRBJ2-2; D tentatively fits TRBD1 or TRBD2 (5 bases each). With 4 bases removed from V and 1 base from J, the gap between germline ends came to 14 bases. The CDR3 totals 16 residues. Germline V gene sequence: CDR1 SGDLS, CDR2 YYNGEE.